This T cell receptor beta chain was documented in a study of post-analysis software for immune sequencing data. Study-level background: Relapsing-remitting, secondary progressive and progressive-relapsing forms made up the multiple sclerosis disease courses. Study-wide points: Compared against controls, patients with multiple sclerosis displayed significantly lower normalized Chao1 diversity. F measure clustering grouped samples strongly by preparation batch. Relative to controls, patients had several TRBV segments at higher frequency, with TRBV5-6, TRBV5-1 and TRBV20-1 among these.

The germline gives CDR1 DFQATT, CDR2 SNEGSKA (reference sequence). This CDR3 region has 13 residues. The germline V and J ends were trimmed by 6 bases and 5 bases, with 14 bases remaining between them. The library was made from cDNA and included unique molecular identifiers. cDNA molecules numbering approximately 500,000 came from about 0.94 to 9.7 million T cells. MiXCR, applied by TCRdb to the PCR reads, yields one record per CDR3 protein. The table has some 690,000 distinct CDR3 sequences, 55% to 60% seen once. Concerning this clonotype itself: Its antigen is unidentified.

This chain joins TRBV20-1 and TRBJ2-1; no firm D call. Material for sequencing was blood. The clonotype originates from a girl aged 2-10 years with multiple sclerosis. CDR3: CSAGPLSDNEQFF. In DNA form, the CDR3 reads TGCAGTGCAGGCCCCCTCTCGGACAATGAGCAGTTCTTC.